This T cell receptor (beta chain) stems from a study of human T cells and chemical hapten exposure. Points from the study as a whole: The immune response of these alopecia patients might not match healthy individuals'.

Unmatched junction bases numbered 1, after V lost 3 bases and J lost 0 bases. Germline V CDR1 and CDR2: MGHRA, YSYEKL. The CDR3 runs 16 residues. The time point was: patch test 1, 2 weeks after DPC sensitization. Treatment noted: therapeutic diphenylcyclopropenone sensitization with weekly scalp DPC. This clonotype was counted between two and nine times. The antigen is not known. MiXCR, applied by TCRdb to the RACE reads, yields one record per CDR3 protein. The sample yields around 110,000 distinct CDR3 sequences, around 10% seen once. The clonotype originates from a woman aged 45-60 years with alopecia areata. Some clones in this sample may be carry-over from other donors' samples. Sample: whole blood, taken in connection with sensitization to the hapten diphenylcyclopropenone (DPC). The chain joins TRBV4-1 to TRBJ1-4; 10 bases are a match to TRBD1. CDR3 residues: CASSQGQGTTNEKLFF. CDR3 sequence (DNA): TGCGCCAGCAGCCAGGGACAGGGGACAACTAATGAAAAACTGTTTTTT.